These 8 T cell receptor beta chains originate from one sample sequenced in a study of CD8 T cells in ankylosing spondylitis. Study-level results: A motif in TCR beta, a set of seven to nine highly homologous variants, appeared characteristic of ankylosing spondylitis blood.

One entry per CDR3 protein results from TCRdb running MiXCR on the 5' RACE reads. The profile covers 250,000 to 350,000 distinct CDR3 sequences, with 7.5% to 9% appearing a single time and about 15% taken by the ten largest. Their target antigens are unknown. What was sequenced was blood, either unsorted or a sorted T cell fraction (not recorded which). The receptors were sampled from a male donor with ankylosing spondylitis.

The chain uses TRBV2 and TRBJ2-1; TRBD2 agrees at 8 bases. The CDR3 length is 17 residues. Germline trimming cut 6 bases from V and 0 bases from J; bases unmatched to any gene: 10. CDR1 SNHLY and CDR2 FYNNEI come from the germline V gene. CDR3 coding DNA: TGTGCCAGCAGACCCCCGACCGGGACTAGCTCCTACAATGAGCAGTTCTTC. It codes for CASRPPTGTSSYNEQFF.

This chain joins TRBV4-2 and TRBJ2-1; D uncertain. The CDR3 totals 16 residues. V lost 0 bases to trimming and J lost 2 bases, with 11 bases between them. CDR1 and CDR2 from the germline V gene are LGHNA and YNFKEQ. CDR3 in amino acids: CASSQEGRNPYNEQFF. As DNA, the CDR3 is TGTGCCAGCAGCCAAGAGGGCAGAAATCCCTACAATGAGCAGTTCTTC.

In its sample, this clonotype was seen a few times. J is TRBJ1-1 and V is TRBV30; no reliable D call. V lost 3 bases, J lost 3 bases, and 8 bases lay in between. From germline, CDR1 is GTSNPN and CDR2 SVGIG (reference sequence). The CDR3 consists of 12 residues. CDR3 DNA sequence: TGTGCCTGGAGACGGACGGACACTGAAGCTTTCTTT. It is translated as CAWRRTDTEAFF.

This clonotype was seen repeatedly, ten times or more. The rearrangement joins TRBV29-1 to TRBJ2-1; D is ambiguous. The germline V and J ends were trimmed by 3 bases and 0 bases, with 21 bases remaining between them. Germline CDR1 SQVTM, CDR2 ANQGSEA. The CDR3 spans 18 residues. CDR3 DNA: TGCAGCGTTGACCATGGCCTGCGAGGTCAAGGCTCCTACAATGAGCAGTTCTTC. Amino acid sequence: CSVDHGLRGQGSYNEQFF.

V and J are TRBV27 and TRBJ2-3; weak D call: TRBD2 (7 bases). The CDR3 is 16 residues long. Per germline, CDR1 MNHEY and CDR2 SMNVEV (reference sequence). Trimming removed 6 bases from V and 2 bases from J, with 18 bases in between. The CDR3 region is CASSPRGTTPTDTQYF. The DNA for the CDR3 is TGTGCCAGCAGCCCGAGGGGGACTACACCCACAGATACGCAGTATTTT.

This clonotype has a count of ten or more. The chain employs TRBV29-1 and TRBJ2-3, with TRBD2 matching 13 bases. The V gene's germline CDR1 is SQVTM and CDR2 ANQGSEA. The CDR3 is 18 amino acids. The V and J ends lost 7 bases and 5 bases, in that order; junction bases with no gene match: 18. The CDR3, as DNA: TGCAGCGCATTATTCTATCACGGGACTAGCGGGATGAAAGATACGCAGTATTTT. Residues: CSALFYHGTSGMKDTQYF.

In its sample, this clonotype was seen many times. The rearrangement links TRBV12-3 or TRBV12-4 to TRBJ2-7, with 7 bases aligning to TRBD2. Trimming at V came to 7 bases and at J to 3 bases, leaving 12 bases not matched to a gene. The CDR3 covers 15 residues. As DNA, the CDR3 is TGTGCCAGCACGCCTAGGCCCAGCGGGATCTACGAGCAGTACTTC. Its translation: CASTPRPSGIYEQYF.

The CDR3 DNA reads TGTGCCAGCAGCTCTGCCGGGACAGGTATCACCGGGGAGCTGTTTTTT. Its translation is CASSSAGTGITGELFF. J is TRBJ2-2 and V is TRBV11-3; TRBD1 matches 8 bases. The CDR3 has 16 residues. Germline V gene data show CDR1 as SGHNT and CDR2 as YENEEA. V trimming: 4 bases; J trimming: 4 bases; junction bases outside the gene matches: 8.